This is a list of T cell receptor beta chains from one sample in a study of cytomegalovirus exposure and HLA in healthy donors. The protocol was immunoSEQ multiplex PCR, while the TCRdb copy is restricted to in-frame clones and leaves out a portion. In the table there are under 150,000 clones, around 69% of which are singletons. The sequencing sample was made of PBMCs. The receptors shown here come from a human donor in good health. Each CDR3 is given with its conserved first and last residue. The D gene is left open where the match is weak. Not every row has a clone size; where given, it reads once, few, many or a size class.

d_call j_call clone_size v_call cdr3_nt cdr3_aa
TRBD2 TRBJ2-5 . TRBV6-5 TGTGCCAGCAGTTACACAGCGGGGTTAGAGACCCAGTACTTC CASSYTAGLETQYF
TRBD2 TRBJ2-5 once TRBV5-1 TGCGCCAGCAGCGGTGGACTAGCGGGGAACCCCCAAGAGACCCAGTACTTC CASSGGLAGNPQETQYF
. TRBJ2-6 . TRBV7-8 TGTGCCAGCAGCTTAGGCGGGGCGGTAGTACCTGGGGCCAACGTCCTGACTTTC CASSLGGAVVPGANVLTF
TRBD1 TRBJ2-7 . TRBV5-1 TGTGCCAGCAGCTTAGCCGGGACAGACCTCTACGAGCAGTACTTC CASSLAGTDLYEQYF
. TRBJ1-3 . TRBV25-1 TGTGCCAGCAGTGCCAGTGGAAACACCATATATTTT CASSASGNTIYF
TRBD2 TRBJ2-1 . TRBV7-9 TGTGCCAGCAGCTTATGGGGGGGAGGCTCCTACAATGAGCAGTTCTTC CASSLWGGGSYNEQFF
TRBD1 TRBJ1-2 few TRBV10-3 TGTGCCATCAGGGAAGGACAGGGTATAGATGGCTACACCTTC CAIREGQGIDGYTF
. TRBJ2-5 . TRBV4-1 TGCGCCAGCAGCCAAGGGCCCAGGGGAGAGACCCAGTACTTC CASSQGPRGETQYF
. TRBJ2-7 . TRBV28 TGTGCCAGCAACTCTCCCCCTTCCGAGCAGTACTTC CASNSPPSEQYF
. TRBJ2-3 . TRBV5-4 TGTGCCAGCAGCTTGGGGCCAAGCACAGATACGCAGTATTTT CASSLGPSTDTQYF
. TRBJ2-5 few TRBV2 TGTGCCAGCAGTGCCACAGTCCAAGAGACCCAGTACTTC CASSATVQETQYF
TRBD1 TRBJ1-1 . TRBV5-1 TGCGCCAGCAGCTTGGAAGACAGGGGGCGCACTGAAGCTTTCTTT CASSLEDRGRTEAFF
. TRBJ1-1 . TRBV6-1 TGTGCCAGTCTTTGGGGGGGCAAGGTCACTGAAGCTTTCTTT CASLWGGKVTEAFF
TRBD1 TRBJ1-2 . TRBV10-3 TGTGCCATCAGTGTGGGGACAGTGGGTGGCTACACCTTC CAISVGTVGGYTF
. TRBJ2-5 once TRBV5-6 TGTGCCAGCAGCTTACTCCTGTTAGCATCTGGTCAAGAGACCCAGTACTTC CASSLLLLASGQETQYF
. TRBJ2-6 . TRBV9 TGTGCCAGCAGCGGTATTGGGGCCAACGTCCTGACTTTC CASSGIGANVLTF
TRBD1 TRBJ1-1 once TRBV7-8 TGTGCCAGCAGCCTCTATCAGGGGGCAGTGGCGGGATCTGAAGCTTTCTTT CASSLYQGAVAGSEAFF
TRBD2 TRBJ2-1 . TRBV12-5 TGTGCTAGTGGTTCGGTTTTGGCTAGCGGAACGTACAATGAGCAGTTCTTC CASGSVLASGTYNEQFF
TRBD1 TRBJ1-1 . TRBV7-9 TGTGCCAGCAGCTTAGTTCTCGCCCGGGACAGGGGTATGAACACTGAAGCTTTCTTT CASSLVLARDRGMNTEAFF
. TRBJ2-2 . TRBV9 TGTGCCAGCAGCGTAGTATCCACCGGGACCGGGGAGCTGTTTTTT CASSVVSTGTGELFF
. TRBJ2-7 . TRBV7-2 TGTGCCAGCAGCTTAGCACAGGGTCCTTCCTACGAGCAGTACTTC CASSLAQGPSYEQYF
TRBD1 TRBJ2-1 . TRBV6-1 TGTGCCAGCACTCCGGACAGGGACCATGAGCAGTTCTTC CASTPDRDHEQFF
. TRBJ2-3 . TRBV1 TGCACCAGCAGCCAAGGACCCGGAGACACAGATACGCAGTATTTT CTSSQGPGDTDTQYF
TRBD1 TRBJ2-7 . TRBV4-1 TGCGCCAGCAGCCAATTGGGACAGGACCGCTCCTACGAGCAGTACTTC CASSQLGQDRSYEQYF
TRBD1 TRBJ2-1 . TRBV6-4 TGTGCCAGCAGTGAAGGGACAGGGGGCTACAATGAGCAGTTCTTC CASSEGTGGYNEQFF
TRBD2 TRBJ2-1 . TRBV5-1 TGCGCCAGCAGCTTTCTCCCATTAGCGGGGAGCTCCTACAATGAGCAGTTCTTC CASSFLPLAGSSYNEQFF
TRBD2 TRBJ2-1 few TRBV6-6 TGTGCCAGCAGCGGGCGCCCTATAGCGGGAGGGCATGAGCAGTTCTTC CASSGRPIAGGHEQFF